This T cell receptor (beta chain) originates from a study of Ad26.COV2.S vaccination and SARS-CoV-2 variants. V lost 0 bases and J lost 4; bases outside the gene matches: 8. This CDR3 is 16 amino acids long. Germline CDR1 MGHRA, CDR2 YSYEKL. The treatment is: roughly 20 received Ad26.COV2.S at low or high dose, single or two shots; about five received placebo; per-sample allocation not given. Following the first vaccine or placebo injection, samples were taken on day 63. Sequencing used immunoSEQ multiplex PCR; TCRdb keeps in-frame clones, though not all of them. The sample has approximately 410,000 clones; 80% to 95% are singletons.

The sequence was obtained from a person between 18 and 65 years old who received the Ad26.COV2.S COVID-19 vaccine or a placebo. The genes are TRBV4-1 and TRBJ2-5, with 7 nucleotides matching TRBD1. The specimen comprised peripheral blood, sampled in a trial of Ad26.COV2.S vaccine versus placebo. CDR3 DNA sequence: TGCGCCAGCAGCCAAGACCCCAGACAGGGTCGAGAGACCCAGTACTTC. It translates to CASSQDPRQGRETQYF.